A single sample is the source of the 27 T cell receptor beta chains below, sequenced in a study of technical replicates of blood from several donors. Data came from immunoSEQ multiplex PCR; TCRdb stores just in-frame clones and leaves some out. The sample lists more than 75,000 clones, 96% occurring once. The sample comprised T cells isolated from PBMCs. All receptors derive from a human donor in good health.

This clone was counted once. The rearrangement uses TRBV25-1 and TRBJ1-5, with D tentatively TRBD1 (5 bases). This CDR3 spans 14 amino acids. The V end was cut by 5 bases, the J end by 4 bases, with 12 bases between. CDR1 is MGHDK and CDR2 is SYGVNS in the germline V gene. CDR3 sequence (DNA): TGTGCCAGCAGTCCCGTCGGGGGGAATCAGCCCCAGCATTTT. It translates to CASSPVGGNQPQHF. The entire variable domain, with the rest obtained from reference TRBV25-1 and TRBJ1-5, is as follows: EADIYQTPRYLVIGTGKKITLECSQTMGHDKMYWYQQDPGMELHLIHYSYGVNSTEKGDLSSESTVSRIRTEHFPLTLESARPSHTSQYLCASSPVGGNQPQHFGDGTRLSIL.

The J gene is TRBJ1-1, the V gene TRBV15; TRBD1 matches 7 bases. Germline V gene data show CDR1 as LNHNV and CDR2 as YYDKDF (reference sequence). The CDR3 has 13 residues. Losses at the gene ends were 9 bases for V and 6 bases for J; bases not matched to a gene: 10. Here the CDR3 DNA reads TGTGCCACTAGTATAACAGGGGTTTCTGAAGCTTTCTTT. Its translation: CATSITGVSEAFF.

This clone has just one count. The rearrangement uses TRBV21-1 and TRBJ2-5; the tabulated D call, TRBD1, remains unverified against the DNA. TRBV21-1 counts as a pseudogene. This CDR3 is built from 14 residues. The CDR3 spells CASSDDRVQETQYF. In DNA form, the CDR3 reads TGTGCCAGCAGCGACGACAGGGTCCAAGAGACCCAGTACTTC.

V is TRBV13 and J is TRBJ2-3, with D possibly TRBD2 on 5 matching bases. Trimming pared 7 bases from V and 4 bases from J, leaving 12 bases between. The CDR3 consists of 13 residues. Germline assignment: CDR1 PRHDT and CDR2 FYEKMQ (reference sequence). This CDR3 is CASIEAGADTQYF. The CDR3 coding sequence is TGTGCCAGCATTGAAGCCGGGGCAGATACGCAGTATTTT. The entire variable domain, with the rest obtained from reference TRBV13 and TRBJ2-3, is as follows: AAGVIQSPRHLIKEKRETATLKCYPIPRHDTVYWYQQGPGQDPQFLISFYEKMQSDKGSIPDRFSAQQFSDYHSELNMSSLELGDSALYFCASIEAGADTQYFGPGTRLTVL.

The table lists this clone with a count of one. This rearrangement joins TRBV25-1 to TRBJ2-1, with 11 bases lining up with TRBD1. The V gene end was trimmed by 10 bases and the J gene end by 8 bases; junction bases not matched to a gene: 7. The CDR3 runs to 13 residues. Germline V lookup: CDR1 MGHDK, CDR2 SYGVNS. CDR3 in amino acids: CATGGQGADEQFF. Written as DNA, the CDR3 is TGTGCCACAGGAGGACAGGGGGCCGATGAGCAGTTCTTC. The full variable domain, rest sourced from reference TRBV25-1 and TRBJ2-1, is EADIYQTPRYLVIGTGKKITLECSQTMGHDKMYWYQQDPGMELHLIHYSYGVNSTEKGDLSSESTVSRIRTEHFPLTLESARPSHTSQYLCATGGQGADEQFFGPGTRLTVL.

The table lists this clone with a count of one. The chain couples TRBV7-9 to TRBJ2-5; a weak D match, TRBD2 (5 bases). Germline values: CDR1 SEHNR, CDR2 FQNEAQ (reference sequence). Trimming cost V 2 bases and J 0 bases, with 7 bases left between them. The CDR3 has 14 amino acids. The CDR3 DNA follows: TGTGCCAGCAGCTTACCCGGGAACCAAGAGACCCAGTACTTC. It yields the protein CASSLPGNQETQYF.

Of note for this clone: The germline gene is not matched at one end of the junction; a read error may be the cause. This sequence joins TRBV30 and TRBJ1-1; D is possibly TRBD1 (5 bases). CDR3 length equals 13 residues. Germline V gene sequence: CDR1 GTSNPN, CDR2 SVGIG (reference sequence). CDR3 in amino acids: CAWSVVEGTEAFF. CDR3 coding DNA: TGTGCCTGGAGTGTAGTAGAGGGGACTGAGGCTTTCTTT.

CDR3 sequence reads: CASSLVVAGGGETQYF. The CDR3 nucleotides read TGCGCCAGCAGCTTGGTGGTAGCGGGAGGCGGGGAGACCCAGTACTTC. The J gene is TRBJ2-5, the V gene TRBV5-1; 10 bases line up with TRBD2. Germline-derived CDR1 and CDR2 are SGHRS and YFSETQ. V lost 0 bases, J lost 5 bases, and 7 bases stayed unmatched. The CDR3 extends over 16 amino acids.

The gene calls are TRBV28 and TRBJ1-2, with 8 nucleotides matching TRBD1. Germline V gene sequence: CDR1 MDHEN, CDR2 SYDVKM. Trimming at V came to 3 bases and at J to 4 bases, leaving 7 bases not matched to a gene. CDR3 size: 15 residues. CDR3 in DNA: TGTGCCAGCAGTTTTGCAGGGGGCCTAGGCTATGGCTACACCTTC. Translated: CASSFAGGLGYGYTF.

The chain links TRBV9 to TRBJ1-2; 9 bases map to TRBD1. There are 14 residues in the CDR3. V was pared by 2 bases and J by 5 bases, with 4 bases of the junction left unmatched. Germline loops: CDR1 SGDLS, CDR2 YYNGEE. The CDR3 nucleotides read TGTGCCAGCAGCGTCTCGACAGGGGGATATGGCTACACCTTC. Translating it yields CASSVSTGGYGYTF.

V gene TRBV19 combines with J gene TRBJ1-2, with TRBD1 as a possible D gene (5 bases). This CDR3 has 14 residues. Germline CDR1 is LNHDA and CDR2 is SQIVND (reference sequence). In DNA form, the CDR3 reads TGTGCGACTGGAGGGGAGACGGTAGGCTATGGCTACACCTTC. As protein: CATGGETVGYGYTF. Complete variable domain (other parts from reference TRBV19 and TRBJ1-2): DGGITQSPKYLFRKEGQNVTLSCEQNLNHDAMYWYRQDPGQGLRLIYYSQIVNDFQKGDIAEGYSVSREKKESFPLTVTSAQKNPTAFYLCATGGETVGYGYTFGSGTRLTVV.

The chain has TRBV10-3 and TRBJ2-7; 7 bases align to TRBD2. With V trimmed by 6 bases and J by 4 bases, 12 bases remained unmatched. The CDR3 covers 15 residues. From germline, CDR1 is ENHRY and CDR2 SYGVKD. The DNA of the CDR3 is TGTGCCATCAGCGAGGGCGGACTAGATTTTTACGAGCAGTACTTC. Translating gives CAISEGGLDFYEQYF.

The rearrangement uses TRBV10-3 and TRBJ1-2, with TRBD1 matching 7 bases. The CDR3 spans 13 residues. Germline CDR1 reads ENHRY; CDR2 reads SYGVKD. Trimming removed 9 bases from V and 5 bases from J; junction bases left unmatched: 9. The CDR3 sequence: CAMARQGVYGYTF. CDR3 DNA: TGTGCCATGGCCAGACAGGGAGTGTATGGCTACACCTTC.

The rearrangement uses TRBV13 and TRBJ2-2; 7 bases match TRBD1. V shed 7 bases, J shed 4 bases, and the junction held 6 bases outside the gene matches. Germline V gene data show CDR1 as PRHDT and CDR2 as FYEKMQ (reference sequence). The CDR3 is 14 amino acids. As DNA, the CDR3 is TGTGCCAGCAAGCCAGGACAGGTCACCGGGGAGCTGTTTTTT. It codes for CASKPGQVTGELFF. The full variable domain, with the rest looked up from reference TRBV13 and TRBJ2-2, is AAGVIQSPRHLIKEKRETATLKCYPIPRHDTVYWYQQGPGQDPQFLISFYEKMQSDKGSIPDRFSAQQFSDYHSELNMSSLELGDSALYFCASKPGQVTGELFFGEGSRLTVL.

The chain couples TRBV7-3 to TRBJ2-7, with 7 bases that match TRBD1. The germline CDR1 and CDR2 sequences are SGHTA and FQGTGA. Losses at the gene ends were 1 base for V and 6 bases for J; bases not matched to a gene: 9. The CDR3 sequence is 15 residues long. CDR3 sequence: CASSLRDSSQSEQYF. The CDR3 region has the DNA TGTGCCAGCAGCTTAAGGGACAGTTCGCAATCCGAGCAGTACTTC.

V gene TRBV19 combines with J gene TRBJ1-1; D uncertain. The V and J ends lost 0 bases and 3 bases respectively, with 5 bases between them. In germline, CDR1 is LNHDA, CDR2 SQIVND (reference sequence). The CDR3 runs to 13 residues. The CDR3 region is CASSIDRDTEAFF. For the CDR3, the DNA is TGTGCCAGTAGTATAGACCGTGACACTGAAGCTTTCTTT.

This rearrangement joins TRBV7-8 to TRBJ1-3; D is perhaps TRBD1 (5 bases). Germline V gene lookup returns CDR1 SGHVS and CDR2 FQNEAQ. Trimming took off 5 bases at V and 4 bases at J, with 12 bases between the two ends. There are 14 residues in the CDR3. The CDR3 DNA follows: TGTGCCAGCAGCGTACAGGTTGACGGAAACACCATATATTTT. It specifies CASSVQVDGNTIYF.

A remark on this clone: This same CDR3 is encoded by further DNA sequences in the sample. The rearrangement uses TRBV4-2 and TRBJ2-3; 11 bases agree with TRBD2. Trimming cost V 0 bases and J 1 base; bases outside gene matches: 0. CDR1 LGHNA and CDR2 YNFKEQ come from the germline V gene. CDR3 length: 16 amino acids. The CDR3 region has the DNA TGTGCCAGCAGCCAAGAACTAGCGGGGGGCACAGATACGCAGTATTTT. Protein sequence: CASSQELAGGTDTQYF.

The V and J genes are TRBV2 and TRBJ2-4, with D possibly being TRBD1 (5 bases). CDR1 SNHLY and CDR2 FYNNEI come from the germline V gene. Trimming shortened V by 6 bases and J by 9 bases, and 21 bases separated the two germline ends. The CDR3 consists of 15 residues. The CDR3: CASRIRGPERSIQYF. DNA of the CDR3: TGTGCCAGCAGGATTAGGGGCCCAGAGAGGAGCATTCAGTACTTC.

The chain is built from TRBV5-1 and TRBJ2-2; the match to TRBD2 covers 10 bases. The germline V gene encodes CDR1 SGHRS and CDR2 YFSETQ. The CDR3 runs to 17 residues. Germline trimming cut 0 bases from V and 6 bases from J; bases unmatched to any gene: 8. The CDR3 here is CASSLESSGRAAGELFF. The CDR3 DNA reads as TGCGCCAGCAGCTTGGAGTCCAGCGGGAGGGCCGCCGGGGAGCTGTTTTTT. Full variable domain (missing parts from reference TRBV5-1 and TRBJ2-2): KAGVTQTPRYLIKTRGQQVTLSCSPISGHRSVSWYQQTPGQGLQFLFEYFSETQRNKGNFPGRFSGRQFSNSRSEMNVSTLELGDSALYLCASSLESSGRAAGELFFGEGSRLTVL.

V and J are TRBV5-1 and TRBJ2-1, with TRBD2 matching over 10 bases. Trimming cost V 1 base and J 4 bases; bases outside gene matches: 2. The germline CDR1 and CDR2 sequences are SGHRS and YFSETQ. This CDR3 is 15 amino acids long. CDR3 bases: TGCGCCAGCAGCTTGCTAGCGGGAGCTTACAATGAGCAGTTCTTC. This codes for CASSLLAGAYNEQFF.

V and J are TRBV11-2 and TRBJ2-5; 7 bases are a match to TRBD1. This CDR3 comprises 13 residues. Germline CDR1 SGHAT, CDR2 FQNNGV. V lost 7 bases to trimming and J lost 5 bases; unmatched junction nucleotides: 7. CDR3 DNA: TGTGCCAGCACCCCAGGGGGATATGAGACCCAGTACTTC. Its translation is CASTPGGYETQYF.

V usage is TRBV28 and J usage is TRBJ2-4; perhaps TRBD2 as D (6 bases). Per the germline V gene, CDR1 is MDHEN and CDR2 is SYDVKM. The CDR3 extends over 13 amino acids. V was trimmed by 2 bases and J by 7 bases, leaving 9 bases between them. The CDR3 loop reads CASSLIRGNIQYF. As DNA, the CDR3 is TGTGCCAGCAGTTTAATTCGGGGGAACATTCAGTACTTC.

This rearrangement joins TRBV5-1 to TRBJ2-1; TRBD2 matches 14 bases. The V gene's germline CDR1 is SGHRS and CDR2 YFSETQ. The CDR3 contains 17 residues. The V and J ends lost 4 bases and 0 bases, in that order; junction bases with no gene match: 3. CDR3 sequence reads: CASSLGTSGSSYNEQFF. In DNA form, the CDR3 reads TGCGCCAGCAGCCTCGGGACTAGCGGGAGCTCCTACAATGAGCAGTTCTTC.

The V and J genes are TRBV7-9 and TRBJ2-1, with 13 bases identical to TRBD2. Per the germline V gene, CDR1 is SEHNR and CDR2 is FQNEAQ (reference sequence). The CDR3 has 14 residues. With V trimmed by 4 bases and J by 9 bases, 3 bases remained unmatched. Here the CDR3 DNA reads TGTGCCAGCAGCTCAGGACTAGCGGGAGTTGAGCAGTTCTTC. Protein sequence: CASSSGLAGVEQFF.

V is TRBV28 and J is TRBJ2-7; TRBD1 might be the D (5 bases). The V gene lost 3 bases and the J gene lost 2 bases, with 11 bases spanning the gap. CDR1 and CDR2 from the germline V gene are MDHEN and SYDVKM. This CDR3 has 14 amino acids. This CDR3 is CASSFGATPYEQYF. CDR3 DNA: TGTGCCAGCAGTTTTGGGGCCACCCCCTACGAGCAGTACTTC.

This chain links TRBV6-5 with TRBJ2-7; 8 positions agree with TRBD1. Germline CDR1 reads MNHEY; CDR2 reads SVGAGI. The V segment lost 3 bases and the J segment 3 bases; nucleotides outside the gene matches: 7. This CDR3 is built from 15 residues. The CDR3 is CASSYTETGVYEQYF. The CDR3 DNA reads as TGTGCCAGCAGTTATACCGAGACAGGGGTCTACGAGCAGTACTTC.